Sequencing of this T cell receptor (beta chain) was carried out in a study of T cell clonality in common variable immunodeficiency. Many counts were recorded for this clone. Read coverage stops 3 residues before the CDR3 terminus; the germline J gene supplies the remainder. This CDR3 is 16 amino acids long. Trimming removed 4 bases from V and 3 bases from J; junction bases left unmatched: 2. CDR1 MNHNS and CDR2 SASEGT come from the germline V gene. The repertoire was sequenced with immunoSEQ multiplex PCR; TCRdb's copy has only in-frame clones and lacks some. The sample is made up of about 47,000 clones, none counted only once.

This rearrangement joins TRBV6-1 to TRBJ2-3, with 15 nucleotides matching TRBD2. The sample consisted of peripheral blood mononuclear cells. The TCR comes from a person aged 18 to 70 in good health. The CDR3 bases that were read are TGTGCCAGCAGTGGGGGACTAGCGGGGGGTACAGATACG. Its protein product is CASSGGLAGGTDT. The full CDR3 sequence reads CASSGGLAGGTDTQYF.